This TCR beta chain was documented in a study of blood T cell repertoires in COVID-19. Across the study: Some COVID-19 samples were acute and others convalescent; all came from the United States, Italy and Spain. The analysed material was cDNA or gDNA that came from T cells, B-cell-depleted T cells, or PBMCs.

TCRdb's table, derived via immunoSEQ multiplex PCR, lists solely in-frame clones and lacks some. The sample lists 330,000 or so clones; approximately 89% were seen once. Trimming removed 4 bases from V and 5 bases from J; junction bases left unmatched: 7. CDR3 size: 15 residues. Specimen: peripheral blood. This chain links TRBV23-1 with TRBJ2-5, with 10 bases identical to TRBD1. TRBV23-1 is given ORF status, its function remaining uncertain. This sequence originates from a woman aged 55-75 years with COVID-19, enrolled during active disease. Here the CDR3 reads CASSRPGTGVETQYF. Written as DNA, the CDR3 is TGCGCCAGCAGTCGACCCGGGACAGGGGTGGAGACCCAGTACTTC.